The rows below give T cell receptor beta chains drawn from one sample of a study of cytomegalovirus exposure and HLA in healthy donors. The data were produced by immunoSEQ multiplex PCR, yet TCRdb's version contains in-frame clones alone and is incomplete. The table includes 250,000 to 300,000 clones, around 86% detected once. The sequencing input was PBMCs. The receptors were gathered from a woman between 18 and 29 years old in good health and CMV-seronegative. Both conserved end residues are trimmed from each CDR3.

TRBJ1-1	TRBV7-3	ASSPTENTEAF
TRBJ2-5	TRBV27	ASSRQGLAGKETQY
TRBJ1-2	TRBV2	ASSGQFVYGYT
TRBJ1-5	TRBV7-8	ASSPDHRDKNQPQH
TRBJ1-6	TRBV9	ASSGQTYNSPLH
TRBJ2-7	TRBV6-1	ASNPIASNEQY
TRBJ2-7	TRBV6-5	ASRRQGYEQY
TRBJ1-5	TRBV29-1	SVRTVDINQPQH
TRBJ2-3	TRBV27	ASSPQRVPGDTQY
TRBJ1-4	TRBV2	ASSPTRGDGEKLF
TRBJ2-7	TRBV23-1	ASPGDRGRFVSHEQY
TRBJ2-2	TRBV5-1	ASSLGQRGRTGELF
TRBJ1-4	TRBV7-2	ASSIQGTNEKLF
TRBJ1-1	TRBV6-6	ASSRGTGRGGEAF
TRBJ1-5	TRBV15	ATSRAGSGSAKGQPQH
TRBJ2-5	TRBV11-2	ASSLRGRETQY
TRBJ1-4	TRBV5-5	ASSLYGSEKLF
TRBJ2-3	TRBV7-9	ASSFRTGATDTQY
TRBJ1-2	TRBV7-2	ASSEQGASGYT
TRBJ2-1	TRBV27	ASSSTSGGALTYNEQF
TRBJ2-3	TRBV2	ASTTGGLGDTQY
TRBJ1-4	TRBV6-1	ASSSPTGTEEKLF